The rows below give T cell receptor beta chains drawn from one sample of a study of T cells in Graves' hyperthyroidism and ophthalmopathy. Via MiXCR, TCRdb re-called the multiplex PCR reads, giving one row per CDR3 protein. The repertoire holds about 550,000 distinct CDR3 sequences, about a fifth seen once, with about 25% in the top ten. The sample comprised blood. These receptors were obtained from a man aged 18 to 30 with Graves' hyperthyroidism. The conserved cysteine and the conserved F or W are not part of the CDR3 here. A D gene is named only where the DNA matches it firmly.

D gene | V gene | CDR3 protein
. | TRBV12-3/TRBV12-4 | ASSLGGSGAYGYT
. | TRBV6-1 | ASTQGDSNQPQH
. | TRBV20-1 | SAPLLARVYQPQH
. | TRBV6-2/TRBV6-3 | ASSSLTGTEETQY
. | TRBV28 | ASRGPRRGIGNSPLH
. | TRBV7-3 | ASSRDGYMNTEAF
. | TRBV9 | ASSDTEHETQY
. | TRBV12-3/TRBV12-4 | ASSSPGYGTYGYT
. | TRBV6-5 | ASRARIGQYSNQPQH
. | TRBV28 | ANSLFRQLNSPLH
TRBD2 | TRBV6-2/TRBV6-3 | ASSYGLAGGLGANVLT
TRBD1 | TRBV27 | ASSLRQGALKEQY
. | TRBV12-3/TRBV12-4 | ASSLMGLLLEKKETQY
TRBD1 | TRBV30 | AWSSNRGEQY
. | TRBV10-2 | ASSAGVSFYGYT
. | TRBV15 | ATSRERGGLGTEAF
TRBD1 | TRBV12-3/TRBV12-4 | ASSRTGGYYEQY
. | TRBV19 | ASRRVGNQPQH
TRBD1 | TRBV2 | ASSEGQGGGSYNSPLH
. | TRBV6-1 | ASKLAGQQTYEQY
TRBD1 | TRBV19 | AISDRGYTGELF
. | TRBV13 | ASRGRRGHEQY
. | TRBV30 | AWSVASGANVLT
. | TRBV4-1 | ASSQDSGEYYGYT
. | TRBV28 | ASSRRDPRVAF
TRBD1 | TRBV4-1 | ASSPWGDRGTGELF
TRBD2 | TRBV28 | ASSLFASGANTGELF
. | TRBV20-1 | SARDPVSFYEQY
. | TRBV28 | ASRTLQVGNQPQH
. | TRBV27 | ASSLSAGGQPQH
. | TRBV28 | AGSGGATYERY
TRBD1 | TRBV6-1 | ASQGQGGQPQH
TRBD1 | TRBV6-1 | ASSEQWTGRYEAF
. | TRBV24-1 | ATSDFRRTYGYT
. | TRBV9 | ASSVDLRLDTEAF
. | TRBV7-2 | ASSLSSNYGYT
. | TRBV28 | ASIEGSRNTGELF
. | TRBV20-1 | SATGRRGGAIYEQY
TRBD1 | TRBV12-3/TRBV12-4 | ASGGQGNYGYT
TRBD1 | TRBV9 | ASSPGTGQFANTGELF
. | TRBV6-1 | ASSWTDPNTEAF
. | TRBV7-8 | ASSFLPGAGEVYEQY
. | TRBV28 | ASSFSGGGIGDIQY
. | TRBV10-3 | AISEEGGVFETQY
. | TRBV6-5 | ASSYGRAAYEQY
. | TRBV2 | ASSGTIYT
. | TRBV12-3/TRBV12-4 | ASSLQRATEAF
. | TRBV27 | ASSLFYSNQPQH
. | TRBV12-3/TRBV12-4 | ASSLGGGGYEQY
. | TRBV29-1 | SVESEGDTGELF
TRBD1 | TRBV18 | ASSQGQGTEQY
. | TRBV30 | AWIGPGTPDYGYT